The clone carrying this T cell receptor (beta chain) has more than one count but fewer than ten. Its target is unknown. These data originate in a study of T cell repertoires in cytomegalovirus infection. Study in general: Shared public TCR beta signatures pointed to both CMV infection and a matching HLA type. Study findings and constraints: CMV-specific HLA-C-restricted TCR beta clonotypes dominated the ex vivo response. Carriers of CMV and the relevant HLA type were discriminated by public TCR beta frequency.

Looked up from germline, CDR1 is DFQATT and CDR2 is SNEGSKA (reference sequence). The ends lost 0 bases at V and 8 bases at J; junction bases unmatched: 3. The CDR3 runs 13 residues. One entry per CDR3 protein, called by TCRdb with MiXCR from the reads. The sample shows 310,000 or so distinct CDR3 sequences, about 9.1% of them seen only once. The sample taken for sequencing was PBMCs. The clonotype was recovered from a human donor in good health (CMV status not recorded). Some clones in this sample may be carry-over from other donors' samples. The chain links TRBV20-1 to TRBJ2-2; 7 bases map to TRBD1. CDR3 DNA sequence: TGCAGTGCTAGAGAGAGACAGGGAGGGGAGCTGTTTTTT. Protein sequence: CSARERQGGELFF.